The 18 T cell receptor beta chains in this list originate from one sample, sequenced in a study of blood T cells in healthy people across ages. Alongside a J-beta primer mix, a sample-barcoded 5' primer served in a second PCR lasting about 7 to 12 cycles. TCRdb analysed the 5' RACE reads with MiXCR anew, one entry per CDR3 protein. The table shows approximately 880,000 distinct CDR3 sequences, with around 48% occurring only once. Specimen: blood. These receptors all stem from a man aged 30 to 39 in good health.

In this sample, this clonotype turned up a few times. The V gene is TRBV11-3, the J gene TRBJ2-1; no reliable D call. The CDR3 has 14 amino acids. V lost 5 bases to trimming and J lost 6 bases, with 14 bases between them. CDR1 and CDR2 (germline): SGHNT, YENEEA. The CDR3 coding sequence is TGTGCCAGCAGCCCAGGACCGGCGACCAATGAGCAGTTCTTC. It translates to CASSPGPATNEQFF.

The chain has TRBV7-2 and TRBJ2-1; 8 positions match TRBD1. The closer fit of TRBJ2-7 to the DNA end suggests the J call may be wrong. Germline V gene sequence: CDR1 SGHTA, CDR2 FQGNSA. The CDR3 runs 16 residues. CDR3: CASSLGQGAFYNEQYF. CDR3 bases: TGTGCCAGCAGCTTAGGTCAGGGGGCCTTTTACAATGAGCAGTACTTC.

The chain's CDR3 is CASSPTGQRQPQHF. In nucleotides, the CDR3 is TGTGCCAGCAGTCCGACAGGGCAGCGACAGCCCCAGCATTTT. The chain employs TRBV12-3 or TRBV12-4 and TRBJ1-5, with 7 bases lining up with TRBD1. The CDR3 covers 14 residues. J was trimmed by 7 bases and V by 5 bases; bases with no gene match: 8.

The sample holds a few counts of this clonotype. The chain is built from TRBV2 and TRBJ1-2; D might be TRBD1 (6 bases). V shed 2 bases and J shed 7 bases, with 11 bases lying between them. CDR3 length equals 13 residues. Germline V gives CDR1 SNHLY, CDR2 FYNNEI. CDR3 sequence (DNA): TGTGCCAGCAGTGAATTGGGGGCTGGTGGCTACACCTTC. It specifies CASSELGAGGYTF.

The chain joins TRBV7-9 to TRBJ2-7; no firm D call. The V gene's germline CDR1 is SEHNR and CDR2 FQNEAQ (reference sequence). This CDR3 region has 16 residues. The V gene lost 5 bases and the J gene lost 2 bases, with 19 bases spanning the gap. CDR3 nucleotide sequence: TGTGCCAGCAGCCTAACGTATGGGGTCCAAACCTACGAGCAGTACTTC. Its protein product is CASSLTYGVQTYEQYF. The whole variable domain, filled in from reference TRBV7-9 and TRBJ2-7, reads DTGVSQNPRHKITKRGQNVTFRCDPISEHNRLYWYRQTLGQGPEFLTYFQNEAQLEKSRLLSDRFSAERPKGSFSTLEIQRTEQGDSAMYLCASSLTYGVQTYEQYFGPGTRLTVT.

The J gene is TRBJ2-7, the V gene TRBV11-3; D might be TRBD1 (6 bases). V gave up 0 bases and J gave up 2 bases, with 11 bases separating them. The CDR3 contains 15 residues. Germline CDR1 is SGHNT and CDR2 is YENEEA. CDR3 region: CASSLEGGVAYEQYF. The CDR3 DNA sequence: TGTGCCAGCAGCTTAGAAGGGGGTGTAGCCTACGAGCAGTACTTC.

The rearrangement joins TRBV28 to TRBJ1-2; 7 nucleotides align to TRBD1. The V segment lost 8 bases and the J segment 4 bases; nucleotides outside the gene matches: 10. This CDR3 contains 14 residues. The V gene's germline CDR1 is MDHEN and CDR2 SYDVKM. For the CDR3, the DNA is TGTGCCAGCGGGGGGGACAGTGAGTTCTATGGCTACACCTTC. Residues: CASGGDSEFYGYTF.

This clonotype was detected only a few times. The rearrangement joins TRBV7-9 to TRBJ1-1; D possibly corresponds to TRBD1 (6 bases). The CDR3 is 14 residues long. CDR1 is SEHNR and CDR2 is FQNEAQ in the germline V gene (reference sequence). The germline V and J ends were trimmed by 5 bases and 4 bases, with 14 bases remaining between them. CDR3 bases: TGTGCCAGCAGCCGAACCGAGACAGGCACTGAAGCTTTCTTT. It specifies CASSRTETGTEAFF. The entire variable domain, with the rest obtained from reference TRBV7-9 and TRBJ1-1, is as follows: DTGVSQNPRHKITKRGQNVTFRCDPISEHNRLYWYRQTLGQGPEFLTYFQNEAQLEKSRLLSDRFSAERPKGSFSTLEIQRTEQGDSAMYLCASSRTETGTEAFFGQGTRLTVV.

Worth noting for this clonotype: The junction shows a germline mismatch at one end, possibly a read error. The J gene is TRBJ2-1, the V gene TRBV7-7; tentatively, D is TRBD1 or TRBD2 (7 bases each). This CDR3 comprises 16 residues. Germline V lookup: CDR1 SSHAT, CDR2 FNYEAQ (reference sequence). This chain's CDR3 is CASSPGSGGAGNEQFF. For the CDR3, the DNA is TGTGCTAGCAGCCCCGGTTCAGGGGGGGCCGGCAATGAGCAGTTCTTC. Full variable domain (remainder filled in from reference TRBV7-7 and TRBJ2-1): GAGVSQSPRYKVTKRGQDVTLRCDPISSHATLYWYQQALGQGPEFLTYFNYEAQPDKSGLPSDRFSAERPEGSISTLTIQRTEQRDSAMYRCASSPGSGGAGNEQFFGPGTRLTVL.

This clonotype was detected only a few times. CDR3 region: CASSLRQGRNYGYTF. The CDR3 nucleotides read TGTGCCAGCAGCCTACGACAGGGGCGAAACTATGGCTACACCTTC. This chain connects TRBV7-9 to TRBJ1-2, with TRBD1 matching over 8 bases. This CDR3 comprises 15 residues. Germline loops: CDR1 SEHNR, CDR2 FQNEAQ (reference sequence). The V and J ends lost 5 bases and 2 bases, in that order; junction bases with no gene match: 7. Filled out from reference TRBV7-9 and TRBJ1-2, the complete variable domain reads DTGVSQNPRHKITKRGQNVTFRCDPISEHNRLYWYRQTLGQGPEFLTYFQNEAQLEKSRLLSDRFSAERPKGSFSTLEIQRTEQGDSAMYLCASSLRQGRNYGYTFGSGTRLTVV.

The chain couples TRBV27 to TRBJ2-7; TRBD2 agrees at 8 bases. The CDR3 totals 13 residues. Germline trimming cut 5 bases from V and 4 bases from J; bases unmatched to any gene: 4. Germline V gene data show CDR1 as MNHEY and CDR2 as SMNVEV (reference sequence). CDR3 in amino acids: CASSQSGSYEQYF. The CDR3 DNA reads TGTGCCAGCAGTCAAAGCGGGAGTTACGAGCAGTACTTC.

The chain joins TRBV6-5 to TRBJ2-5; no firm D call. CDR1 and CDR2 (germline): MNHEY, SVGAGI. Trimming shortened V by 2 bases and J by 5 bases, and 12 bases separated the two germline ends. This CDR3 spans 14 amino acids. The CDR3: CASSYGPGRETQYF. The DNA for the CDR3 is TGTGCCAGCAGTTACGGCCCCGGTAGGGAGACCCAGTACTTC.

The V call is TRBV20-1, the J call TRBJ1-6, with a weak D call TRBD1 (5 bases). This CDR3 is built from 14 residues. In germline, CDR1 is DFQATT, CDR2 SNEGSKA (reference sequence). V lost 6 bases and J lost 6, with 15 bases in between. This chain's CDR3 is CSAPSSRVNSPLHF. DNA of the CDR3: TGCAGTGCCCCATCGAGCAGGGTTAATTCACCCCTCCACTTT.

J is TRBJ1-1 and V is TRBV20-1; D is unclear. The ends were cut back, 0 bases at V and 2 bases at J, with 10 bases in the middle. The V gene's germline CDR1 is DFQATT and CDR2 SNEGSKA (reference sequence). The CDR3 is 14 residues long. DNA for the CDR3: TGCAGTGCTAGAGAAGGCCAGCGAAACACTGAAGCTTTCTTT. This encodes CSAREGQRNTEAFF.

This clonotype has more than one count but fewer than ten. This sequence joins TRBV20-1 and TRBJ1-6; the D gene is possibly TRBD1 (6 bases). The CDR3 runs 14 residues. Trimming stripped 2 bases from V and 7 bases from J, with 12 bases between. Germline V gives CDR1 DFQATT, CDR2 SNEGSKA (reference sequence). Here the CDR3 DNA reads TGCAGTGCTAGACCCCCGGGACAAAATTCACCCCTCCACTTT. It codes for CSARPPGQNSPLHF.

The chain joins TRBV6-5 to TRBJ1-2; unclear D gene. Germline V CDR1 and CDR2: MNHEY, SVGAGI. The V and J ends lost 6 bases and 1 base respectively, with 15 bases between them. This CDR3 spans 15 amino acids. Here the CDR3 reads CASRPRLGSNYGYTF. As DNA, the CDR3 is TGTGCCAGCAGGCCCCGGTTGGGGAGTAACTATGGCTACACCTTC.

This clonotype was seen once. The chain uses TRBV5-1 and TRBJ2-2; D ambiguous. The CDR3 length is 14 residues. Germline V CDR1 and CDR2: SGHRS, YFSETQ. The ends were cut back, 2 bases at V and 2 bases at J, with 7 bases in the middle. The CDR3 region has the DNA TGCGCCAGCAGCTTTCAGCTCAACACCGGGGAGCTGTTTTTT. Translating it yields CASSFQLNTGELFF.

The genes are TRBV6-1 and TRBJ2-1, with TRBD1 as a possible D gene (7 bases). The CDR3 totals 12 residues. Germline-derived CDR1 and CDR2 are MNHNS and SASEGT. With 0 bases removed from V and 13 bases from J, the gap between germline ends came to 10 bases. For the CDR3, the DNA is TGTGCCAGCAGTGAAGCGCGGGACAGACAGTTCTTC. Amino acids: CASSEARDRQFF.